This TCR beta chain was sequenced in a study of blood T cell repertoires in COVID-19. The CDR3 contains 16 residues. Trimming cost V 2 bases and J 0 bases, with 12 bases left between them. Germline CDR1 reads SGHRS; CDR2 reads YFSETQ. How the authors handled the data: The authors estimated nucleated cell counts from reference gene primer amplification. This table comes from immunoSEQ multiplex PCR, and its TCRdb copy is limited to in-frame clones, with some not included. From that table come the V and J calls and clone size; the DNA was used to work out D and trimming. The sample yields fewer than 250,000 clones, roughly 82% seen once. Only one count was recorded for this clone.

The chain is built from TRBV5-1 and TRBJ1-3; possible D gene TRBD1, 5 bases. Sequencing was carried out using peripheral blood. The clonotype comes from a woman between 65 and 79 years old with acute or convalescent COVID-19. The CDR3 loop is CASSLGQILSGNTIYF. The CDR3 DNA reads TGCGCCAGCAGCTTAGGACAAATCCTCTCTGGAAACACCATATATTTT.